The 16 T cell receptor beta chains below all came from one sample that was sequenced in a study of T cell repertoires in cytomegalovirus infection. TCRdb recomputed calls from the reads with MiXCR, one row per CDR3 protein. In the table there are about 680,000 distinct CDR3 sequences, 20% to 25% of which are singletons. The sequenced sample consisted of CD8+ T cells from PBMCs. The receptor set was obtained from a human donor in good health (CMV status not recorded). Some clones in this sample may be carry-over from other donors' samples.

The CDR3 DNA follows: TGTGCCAGCAGCCATTCGGACAGCTCCTACAATGAGCAGTTCTTC. Its protein is CASSHSDSSYNEQFF. The V and J genes are TRBV4-2 and TRBJ2-1, with a possible D match to TRBD1 (6 bases). Trimming stripped 3 bases from V and 0 bases from J, with 9 bases between. CDR3 length: 15 residues. Germline values: CDR1 LGHNA, CDR2 YNFKEQ.

The CDR3 region has the DNA TGTGCCAGCAGTCAGCACGAGCAGTACTTC. Residues: CASSQHEQYF. The chain has TRBV2 and TRBJ2-7; D remains unclear. Trimming stripped 5 bases from V and 5 bases from J, with 4 bases between. This CDR3 has 10 residues. Germline CDR1 SNHLY, CDR2 FYNNEI. The full variable domain, with the rest looked up from reference TRBV2 and TRBJ2-7, is EPEVTQTPSHQVTQMGQEVILRCVPISNHLYFYWYRQILGQKVEFLVSFYNNEISEKSEIFDDQFSVERPDGSNFTLKIRSTKLEDSAMYFCASSQHEQYFGPGTRLTVT.

V usage is TRBV20-1 and J usage is TRBJ2-2, with TRBD1 matching 8 bases. The CDR3 covers 14 residues. After removal of 4 bases from V and 3 bases from J, the junction contained 4 bases not matched to a gene. Germline lookup yields CDR1 DFQATT and CDR2 SNEGSKA (reference sequence). CDR3 region: CSATRTGYTGELFF. The CDR3 DNA is TGCAGTGCTACTAGGACAGGGTACACCGGGGAGCTGTTTTTT.

Concerning this clonotype: One junction end disagrees with the germline gene, perhaps due to a read error. The rearrangement uses TRBV7-6 and TRBJ2-2; D is unclear. The CDR3 consists of 15 residues. The V gene's germline CDR1 is SGHVS and CDR2 FNYEAQ. The CDR3 DNA follows: TGTGCCAACAGCTTAGAGCCAGCGAACACCGGGGAGCTGTTTTTT. Its translation: CANSLEPANTGELFF.

There are many counts of this clonotype. This rearrangement joins TRBV7-6 to TRBJ1-1; D perhaps matches TRBD1 (5 bases). There are 15 residues in the CDR3. V was shortened by 2 bases and J by 11 bases, with 21 bases between the two germline ends. From germline, CDR1 is SGHVS and CDR2 FNYEAQ. CDR3 region: CASSLTETVTSGAFF. The CDR3 region has the DNA TGTGCCAGCAGCTTAACCGAGACAGTAACCTCAGGGGCTTTCTTT.

This clonotype was picked up many times. V gene TRBV14 combines with J gene TRBJ2-1, with 9 bases matching TRBD1. Germline V gene sequence: CDR1 SGHDN, CDR2 FVKESK. The CDR3 length is 15 residues. Trimming cost V 2 bases and J 10 bases; bases outside gene matches: 9. CDR3 sequence reads: CASSQTGTGRGEQFF. In DNA, the CDR3 is TGTGCCAGCAGCCAAACCGGGACAGGGCGCGGCGAGCAGTTCTTC. Supplemented by reference TRBV14 and TRBJ2-1, the full variable domain reads EAGVTQFPSHSVIEKGQTVTLRCDPISGHDNLYWYRRVMGKEIKFLLHFVKESKQDESGMPNNRFLAERTGGTYSTLKVQPAELEDSGVYFCASSQTGTGRGEQFFGPGTRLTVL.

This clonotype was recorded many times. The chain joins TRBV7-6 to TRBJ2-3; D not resolved. The V end was cut by 3 bases, the J end by 0 bases, with 10 bases between. The CDR3 has 15 amino acids. Germline values: CDR1 SGHVS, CDR2 FNYEAQ. The CDR3 spells CASSFTISSTDTQYF. In nucleotides, the CDR3 is TGTGCCAGCAGCTTCACAATTTCTAGCACAGATACGCAGTATTTT.

The V and J genes are TRBV12-5 and TRBJ2-7; 9 bases map to TRBD1. Unmatched junction bases numbered 8, after V lost 7 bases and J lost 4 bases. This CDR3 contains 14 residues. The germline gives CDR1 LGHNT, CDR2 FRNRAP. In DNA, the CDR3 is TGTGCTAGTGCCCCCGGGACAGGGATGTACGAGCAGTACTTC. Translating gives CASAPGTGMYEQYF.

This clonotype showed up many times. The genes are TRBV6-4 and TRBJ1-1; D uncertain. This CDR3 has 15 residues. Germline V gives CDR1 MRHNA, CDR2 SNTAGT. V shed 0 bases and J shed 0 bases, with 8 bases lying between them. The CDR3 reads CASSDSPFMNTEAFF. CDR3 DNA: TGTGCCAGCAGTGACTCCCCATTCATGAACACTGAAGCTTTCTTT.

This clonotype occurred many times. The rearrangement joins TRBV7-2 to TRBJ1-5, with D uncertain. Germline-derived CDR1 and CDR2 are SGHTA and FQGNSA. This CDR3 spans 16 amino acids. Trimming pared 4 bases from V and 3 bases from J, leaving 16 bases between. CDR3: CASSSPTEGFNQPQHF. CDR3 nucleotides: TGTGCCAGCAGCTCTCCGACGGAGGGCTTCAATCAGCCCCAGCATTTT.

With regard to this clonotype: The conserved phenylalanine or tryptophan is not found at the CDR3 terminus, so this likely reflects a read error. V is TRBV7-9 and J is TRBJ2-3; 12 bases fit TRBD2. The CDR3 has 17 amino acids. With V trimmed by 5 bases and J by 3 bases, 9 bases remained unmatched. The germline V gene encodes CDR1 SEHNR and CDR2 FQNEAQ (reference sequence). This CDR3 is CASSRLAGDAPTDTQYL. The CDR3 DNA sequence: TGTGCCAGCAGCCGACTAGCGGGGGACGCTCCGACAGATACGCAGTATCTT.

This clonotype was counted only a few times. The chain is built from TRBV29-1 and TRBJ2-1; 8 bases fit TRBD2. This CDR3 contains 14 residues. Germline-derived CDR1 and CDR2 are SQVTM and ANQGSEA. The J segment lost 5 bases and the V segment lost 5 bases, leaving 8 bases of the junction unmatched. DNA for the CDR3: TGCAGCGTTAGCGGGGGCCCCCCCAACAATGAGCAGTTCTTC. It yields the protein CSVSGGPPNNEQFF.

The chain uses TRBV7-9 and TRBJ2-1; 7 nucleotides line up with TRBD1. The germline gives CDR1 SEHNR, CDR2 FQNEAQ (reference sequence). The CDR3 length is 16 residues. The trim removed 5 bases at V and 1 base at J, leaving 8 bases unmatched. CDR3 residues: CASSGKGGASYNEQFF. DNA of the CDR3: TGTGCCAGCAGCGGGAAAGGGGGCGCATCCTACAATGAGCAGTTCTTC.

This clonotype has just a few counts. The chain combines TRBV6-1 with TRBJ2-6; 7 nucleotides agree with TRBD1. J lost 3 bases, V lost 6 bases, and 5 bases had no gene match. Germline CDR1 is MNHNS and CDR2 is SASEGT. CDR3 length: 15 amino acids. The CDR3 sequence: CASSLTGYGANVLTF. For the CDR3, the DNA is TGTGCCAGCAGCCTGACAGGGTATGGGGCCAACGTCCTGACTTTC.

This clonotype appeared a few times. V usage is TRBV6-2 or TRBV6-3 and J usage is TRBJ2-1; 9 nucleotides line up with TRBD2. The CDR3 runs to 16 residues. J was trimmed by 2 bases and V by 6 bases; bases with no gene match: 8. CDR1 and CDR2 from the germline V gene are MNHEY and SVGEGT. CDR3 sequence: CASRVAGENPYNEQFF. The CDR3 nucleotides are TGTGCCAGCAGGGTAGCGGGGGAAAATCCCTACAATGAGCAGTTCTTC.

This clonotype showed up just a few times. This chain connects TRBV10-3 to TRBJ2-3; no firm D call. CDR1 is ENHRY and CDR2 is SYGVKD in the germline V gene. The CDR3 extends over 13 amino acids. Trimming removed 4 bases at V and 0 bases at J, with 5 bases between. In DNA, the CDR3 is TGTGCCATCAGTGGTACTAGCACAGATACGCAGTATTTT. Translated, it gives CAISGTSTDTQYF.